This T cell receptor beta chain was documented in a study of identical twins. Study results and limitations: The study found that models underestimated out-of-frame TCR alpha sharing in monozygotic twins.

The germline CDR1 and CDR2 sequences are DFQATT and SNEGSKA (reference sequence). Trimming stripped 4 bases from V and 0 bases from J, with 11 bases between. The CDR3 spans 14 residues. This clonotype has at least ten counts. Its specificity is not known. MiXCR was run by TCRdb on the 5' RACE reads, yielding one entry per CDR3 protein. The sample lists about 220,000 distinct CDR3 sequences; under 10% were seen once. These data also formed part of another study, on yellow fever vaccine responses in identical twins.

This TCR was sampled from a woman aged 18-29 years in good health. The material sequenced was memory (CD45RO+) T cells sorted from blood. The V gene is TRBV20-1, the J gene TRBJ2-3; D may be TRBD1 (6 bases). The CDR3, as DNA: TGCAGTGCTAACGACAGGCTAAGCACAGATACGCAGTATTTT. Translation gives CSANDRLSTDTQYF.